The present T cell receptor beta chain was sequenced within a study of cytomegalovirus exposure and HLA in healthy donors. In the study overall: Earlier, 150 million to 200 million T cells were analyzed, and 90 million to 120 million unique TCR beta sequences were found among them. Study-wide results and limits: Specificity of a few CMV-associated chains for CMV antigens was verified in vitro. Certain sequence variants were highly shared and formed a cluster, and this cluster was likely a sequencing artifact. Fewer N-insertions (relative to the approximately 700-donor mean) were reportedly seen in an Asian-associated ancestry cluster in a later analysis.

13 Jbeta primers and 60 Vbeta primers were used for the PCR. This table comes from immunoSEQ multiplex PCR, and its TCRdb copy is limited to in-frame clones, with some not included. Of about 190,000 clones in the sample, roughly 86% are singletons; the top ten hold about 1.7%. For this clone: Antigen specificity is unknown.

The clonotype originates from a woman under 30 in good health and CMV-seronegative. The sample was PBMCs.

The CDR3 loop is CASSLGTRGGWNEQFF. DNA of the CDR3: TGCGCCAGCAGCTTGGGAACAAGGGGCGGTTGGAATGAGCAGTTCTTC. This rearrangement joins TRBV5-1 to TRBJ2-1, with D possibly matching TRBD1 (5 bases). The CDR3 consists of 16 residues. Germline lookup yields CDR1 SGHRS and CDR2 YFSETQ. V was shortened by 0 bases and J by 7 bases, with 17 bases between the two germline ends.